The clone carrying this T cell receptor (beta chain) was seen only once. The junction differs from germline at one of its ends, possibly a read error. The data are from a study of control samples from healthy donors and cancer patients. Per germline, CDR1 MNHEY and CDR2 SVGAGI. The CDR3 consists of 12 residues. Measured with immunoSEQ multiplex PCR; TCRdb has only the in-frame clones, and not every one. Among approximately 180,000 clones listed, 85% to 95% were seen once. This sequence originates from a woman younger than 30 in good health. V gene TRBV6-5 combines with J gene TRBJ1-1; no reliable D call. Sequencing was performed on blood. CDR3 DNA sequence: TGTGCCAGCAGTCGGACCCGCACTGAAGTTTTCTTT. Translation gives CASSRTRTEVFF.